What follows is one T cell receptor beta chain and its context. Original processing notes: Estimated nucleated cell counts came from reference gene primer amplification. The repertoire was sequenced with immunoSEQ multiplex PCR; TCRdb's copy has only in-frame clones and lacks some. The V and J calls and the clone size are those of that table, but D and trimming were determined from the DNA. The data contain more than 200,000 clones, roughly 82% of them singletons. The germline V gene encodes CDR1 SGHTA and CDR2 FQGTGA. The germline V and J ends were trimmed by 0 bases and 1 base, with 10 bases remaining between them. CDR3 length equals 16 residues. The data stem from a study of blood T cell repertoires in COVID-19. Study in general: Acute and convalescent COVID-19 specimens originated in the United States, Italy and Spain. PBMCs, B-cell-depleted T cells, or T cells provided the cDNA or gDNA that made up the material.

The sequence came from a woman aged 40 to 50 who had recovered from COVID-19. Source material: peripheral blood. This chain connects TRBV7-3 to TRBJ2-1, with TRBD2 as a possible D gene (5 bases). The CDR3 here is CASSLTGSVSYNEQFF. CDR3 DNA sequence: TGTGCCAGCAGCTTAACGGGTAGCGTTTCCTACAATGAGCAGTTCTTC.